The next 5 T cell receptor beta chains were all read from a single sample in a study of blood T cell repertoires in COVID-19. Sequencing was performed with immunoSEQ multiplex PCR; in TCRdb, only in-frame clones are kept and a portion is missing. The repertoire holds 310,000 or so clones, with roughly 83% as singletons. Material: peripheral blood. Source of these receptors: a woman aged 50 to 60 with acute or convalescent COVID-19.

Only one count was recorded for this clone. This sequence joins TRBV2 and TRBJ2-1, with 12 bases lining up with TRBD2. Germline V lookup: CDR1 SNHLY, CDR2 FYNNEI. Trimming at V came to 3 bases and at J to 9 bases, leaving 6 bases not matched to a gene. The CDR3 has 15 amino acids. CDR3 region: CASSEASGRAFEQFF. The CDR3 nucleotides are TGTGCCAGCAGTGAGGCTAGCGGGAGGGCGTTTGAGCAGTTCTTC.

The rearrangement joins TRBV4-2 to TRBJ2-2; 10 nucleotides line up with TRBD2. The CDR3 covers 16 residues. In germline, CDR1 is LGHNA, CDR2 YNFKEQ. V was clipped by 4 bases and J by 1 base; unmatched bases: 3. DNA of the CDR3: TGTGCCAGCAGCCCAAGCGGGAGGGGGAACACCGGGGAGCTGTTTTTT. Its protein is CASSPSGRGNTGELFF.

The chain is built from TRBV27 and TRBJ2-1; 11 bases are a match to TRBD1. Per the germline V gene, CDR1 is MNHEY and CDR2 is SMNVEV (reference sequence). The V gene end was trimmed by 7 bases and the J gene end by 8 bases; junction bases not matched to a gene: 10. CDR3 size: 15 residues. The CDR3 is CASTVPGQGGHEQFF. The DNA of the CDR3 is TGTGCCAGCACCGTCCCGGGACAGGGGGGTCATGAGCAGTTCTTC.

The chain combines TRBV5-4 with TRBJ2-3, with D possibly being TRBD1 (6 bases). Trimming took off 1 base at V and 3 bases at J, with 9 bases between the two ends. The CDR3 runs to 14 residues. Germline V gives CDR1 SGHNT, CDR2 YYREEE (reference sequence). As DNA, the CDR3 is TGTGCCAGCAGCTTGCAGGGGTGGACAGATACGCAGTATTTT. Its protein product is CASSLQGWTDTQYF. Using reference TRBV5-4 and TRBJ2-3 for the parts outside the CDR3, the full variable domain is ETGVTQSPTHLIKTRGQQVTLRCSSQSGHNTVSWYQQALGQGPQFIFQYYREEENGRGNFPPRFSGLQFPNYSSELNVNALELDDSALYLCASSLQGWTDTQYFGPGTRLTVL.

The J gene is TRBJ2-3, the V gene TRBV7-2; no reliable D call. The V end was cut by 5 bases, the J end by 3 bases, with 6 bases between. The CDR3 length is 12 residues. Germline CDR1 reads SGHTA; CDR2 reads FQGNSA. The CDR3 loop reads CASSPRTDTQYF. The CDR3 DNA is TGTGCCAGCAGCCCCCGGACAGATACGCAGTATTTT.